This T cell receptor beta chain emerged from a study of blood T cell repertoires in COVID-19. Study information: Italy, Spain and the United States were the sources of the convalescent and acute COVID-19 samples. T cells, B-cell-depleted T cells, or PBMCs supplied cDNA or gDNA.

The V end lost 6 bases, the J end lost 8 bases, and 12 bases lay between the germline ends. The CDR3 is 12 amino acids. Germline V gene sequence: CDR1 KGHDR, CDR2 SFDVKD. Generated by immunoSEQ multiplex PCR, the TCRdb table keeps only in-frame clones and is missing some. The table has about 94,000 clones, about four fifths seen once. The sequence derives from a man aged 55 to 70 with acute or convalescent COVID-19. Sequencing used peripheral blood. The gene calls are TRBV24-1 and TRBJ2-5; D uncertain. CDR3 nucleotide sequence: TGTGCCACCAGTAGCCTAAAATCAACCCAGTACTTC. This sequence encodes CATSSLKSTQYF.